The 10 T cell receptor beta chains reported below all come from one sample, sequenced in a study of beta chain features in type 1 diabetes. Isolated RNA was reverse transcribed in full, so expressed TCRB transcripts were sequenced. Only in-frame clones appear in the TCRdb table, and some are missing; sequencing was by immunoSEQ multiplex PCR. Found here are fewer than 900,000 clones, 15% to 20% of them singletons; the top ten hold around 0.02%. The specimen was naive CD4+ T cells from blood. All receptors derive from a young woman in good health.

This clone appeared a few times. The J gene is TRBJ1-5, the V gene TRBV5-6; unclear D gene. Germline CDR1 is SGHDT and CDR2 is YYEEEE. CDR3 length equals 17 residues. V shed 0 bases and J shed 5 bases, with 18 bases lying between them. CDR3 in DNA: TGTGCCAGCAGCTTGGGTGGGCCAGAGACAAGCTATCAGCCCCAGCATTTT. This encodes CASSLGGPETSYQPQHF.

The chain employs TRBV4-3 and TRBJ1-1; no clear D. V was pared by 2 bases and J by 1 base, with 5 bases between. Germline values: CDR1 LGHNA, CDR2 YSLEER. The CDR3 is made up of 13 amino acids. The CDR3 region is CASSQYRNTEAFF. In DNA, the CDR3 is TGCGCCAGCAGCCAATACCGGAACACTGAAGCTTTCTTT.

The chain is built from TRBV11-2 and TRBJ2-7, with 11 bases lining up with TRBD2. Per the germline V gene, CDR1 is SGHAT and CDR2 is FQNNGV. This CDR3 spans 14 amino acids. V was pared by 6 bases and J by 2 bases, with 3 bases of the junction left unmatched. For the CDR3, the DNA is TGTGCCAGCAGGCAACTAGCGGGGGCCTACGAGCAGTACTTC. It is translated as CASRQLAGAYEQYF.

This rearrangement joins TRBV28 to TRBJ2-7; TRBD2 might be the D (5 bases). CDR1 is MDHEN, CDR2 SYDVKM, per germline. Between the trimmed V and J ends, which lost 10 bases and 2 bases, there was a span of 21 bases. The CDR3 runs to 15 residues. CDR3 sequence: CATKPAAAGTYEQYF. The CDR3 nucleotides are TGTGCCACCAAACCGGCAGCGGCGGGTACCTACGAGCAGTACTTC.

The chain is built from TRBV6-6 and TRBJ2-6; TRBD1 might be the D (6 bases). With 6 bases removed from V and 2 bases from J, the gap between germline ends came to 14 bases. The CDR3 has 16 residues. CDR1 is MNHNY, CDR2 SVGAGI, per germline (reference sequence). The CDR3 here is CASSTLRGTGANVLTF. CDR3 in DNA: TGTGCCAGCAGCACCCTCAGGGGAACTGGGGCCAACGTCCTGACTTTC.

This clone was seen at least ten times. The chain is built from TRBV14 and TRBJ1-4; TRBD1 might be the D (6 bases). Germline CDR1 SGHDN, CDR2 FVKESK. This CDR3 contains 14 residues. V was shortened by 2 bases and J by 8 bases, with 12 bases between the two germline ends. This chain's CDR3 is CASSQNRGGEKLFF. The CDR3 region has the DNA TGTGCCAGCAGCCAAAATCGTGGGGGCGAAAAACTGTTTTTT.

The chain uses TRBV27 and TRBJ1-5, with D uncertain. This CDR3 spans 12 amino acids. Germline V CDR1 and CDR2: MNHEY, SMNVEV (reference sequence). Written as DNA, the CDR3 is TGTGCAGTCGGAAATAGCAATCAGCCCCAGCATTTT. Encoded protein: CAVGNSNQPQHF.

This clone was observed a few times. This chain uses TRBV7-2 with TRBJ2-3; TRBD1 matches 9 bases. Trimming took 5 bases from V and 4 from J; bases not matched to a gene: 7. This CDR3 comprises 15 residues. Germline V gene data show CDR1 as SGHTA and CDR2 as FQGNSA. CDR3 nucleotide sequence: TGTGCCAGCAGCGGTCAGTGGGACAGGGCAGATACGCAGTATTTT. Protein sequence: CASSGQWDRADTQYF.

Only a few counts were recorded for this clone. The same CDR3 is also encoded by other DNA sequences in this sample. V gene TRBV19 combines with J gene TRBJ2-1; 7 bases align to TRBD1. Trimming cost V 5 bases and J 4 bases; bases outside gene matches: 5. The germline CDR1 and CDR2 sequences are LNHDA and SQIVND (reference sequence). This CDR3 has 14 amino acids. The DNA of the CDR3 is TGTGCCAGTAGTCGCCGGGACAGTTACAATGAGCAGTTCTTC. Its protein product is CASSRRDSYNEQFF.

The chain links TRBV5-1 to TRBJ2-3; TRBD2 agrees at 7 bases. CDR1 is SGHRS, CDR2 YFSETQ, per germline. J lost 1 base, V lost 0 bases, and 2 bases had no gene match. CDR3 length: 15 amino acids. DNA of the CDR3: TGCGCCAGCAGCTTGGCGCTAGCGGGCACAGATACGCAGTATTTT. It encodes CASSLALAGTDTQYF.